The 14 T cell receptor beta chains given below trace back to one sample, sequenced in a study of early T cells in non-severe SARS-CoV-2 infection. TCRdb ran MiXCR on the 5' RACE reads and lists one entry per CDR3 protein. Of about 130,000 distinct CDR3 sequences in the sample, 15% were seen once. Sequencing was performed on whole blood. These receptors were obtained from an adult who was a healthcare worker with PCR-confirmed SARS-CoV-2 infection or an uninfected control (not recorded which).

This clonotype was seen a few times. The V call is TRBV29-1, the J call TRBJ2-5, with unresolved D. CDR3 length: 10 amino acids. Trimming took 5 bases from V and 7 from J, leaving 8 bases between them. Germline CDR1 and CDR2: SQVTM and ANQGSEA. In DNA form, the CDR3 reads TGCAGCGTTACTATAAGGACCCAGTACTTC. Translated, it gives CSVTIRTQYF.

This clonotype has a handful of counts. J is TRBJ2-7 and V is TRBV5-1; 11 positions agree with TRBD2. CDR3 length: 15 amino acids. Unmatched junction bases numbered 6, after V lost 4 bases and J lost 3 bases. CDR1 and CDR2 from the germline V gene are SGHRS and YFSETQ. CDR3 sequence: CASSHPSGGLYEQYF. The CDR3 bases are TGCGCCAGCAGCCACCCTAGCGGGGGGCTCTACGAGCAGTACTTC.

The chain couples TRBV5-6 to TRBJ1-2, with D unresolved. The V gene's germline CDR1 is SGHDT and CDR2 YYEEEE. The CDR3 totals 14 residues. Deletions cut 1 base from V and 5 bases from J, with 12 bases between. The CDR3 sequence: CASSLPGGSYGYTF. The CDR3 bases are TGTGCCAGCAGCTTGCCAGGAGGGAGTTATGGCTACACCTTC.

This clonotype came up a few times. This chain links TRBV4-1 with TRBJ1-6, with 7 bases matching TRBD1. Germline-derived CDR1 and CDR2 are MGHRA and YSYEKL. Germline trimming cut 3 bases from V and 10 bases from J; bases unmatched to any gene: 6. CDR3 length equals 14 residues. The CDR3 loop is CASSQAQGMSPLHF. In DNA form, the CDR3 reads TGCGCCAGCAGCCAGGCACAGGGGATGTCACCCCTCCACTTT.

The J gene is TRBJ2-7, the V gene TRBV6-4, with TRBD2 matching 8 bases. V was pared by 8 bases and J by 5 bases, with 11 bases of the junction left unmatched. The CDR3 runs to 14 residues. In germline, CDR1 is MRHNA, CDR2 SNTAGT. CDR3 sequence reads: CASGTGTSRHEQYF. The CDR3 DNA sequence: TGTGCCAGCGGAACCGGGACTAGTCGCCACGAGCAGTACTTC.

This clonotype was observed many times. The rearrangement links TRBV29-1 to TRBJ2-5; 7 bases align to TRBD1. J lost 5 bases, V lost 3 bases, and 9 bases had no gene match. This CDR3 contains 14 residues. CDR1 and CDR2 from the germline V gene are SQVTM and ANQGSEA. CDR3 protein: CSVDHQGVGETQYF. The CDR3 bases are TGCAGCGTTGACCACCAGGGGGTGGGTGAGACCCAGTACTTC.

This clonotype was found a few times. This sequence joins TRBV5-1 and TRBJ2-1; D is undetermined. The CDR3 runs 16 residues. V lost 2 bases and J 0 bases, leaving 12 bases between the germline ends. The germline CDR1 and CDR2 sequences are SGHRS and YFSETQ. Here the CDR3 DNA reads TGCGCCAGCAGCTTCGAGGCCGGAAGCTCCTACAATGAGCAGTTCTTC. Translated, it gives CASSFEAGSSYNEQFF.

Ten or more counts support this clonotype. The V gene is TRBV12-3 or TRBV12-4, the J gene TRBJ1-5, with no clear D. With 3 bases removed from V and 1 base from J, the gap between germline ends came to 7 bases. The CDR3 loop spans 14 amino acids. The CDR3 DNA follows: TGTGCCAGCAGTTTGAGAGTCAGCAATCAGCCCCAGCATTTT. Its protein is CASSLRVSNQPQHF.

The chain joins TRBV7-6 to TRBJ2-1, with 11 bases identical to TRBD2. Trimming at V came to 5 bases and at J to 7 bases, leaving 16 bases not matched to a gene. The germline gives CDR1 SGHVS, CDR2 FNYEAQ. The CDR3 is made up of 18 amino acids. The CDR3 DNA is TGTGCCAGCAGCCCTCCCCGGGGATTTAGCGGGGGGGCAAATGAGCAGTTCTTC. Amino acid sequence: CASSPPRGFSGGANEQFF.

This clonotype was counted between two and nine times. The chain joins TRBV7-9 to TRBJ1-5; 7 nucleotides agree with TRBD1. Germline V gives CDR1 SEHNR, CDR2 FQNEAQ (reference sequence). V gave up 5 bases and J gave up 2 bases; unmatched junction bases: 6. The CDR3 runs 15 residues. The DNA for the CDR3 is TGTGCCAGCAGCAACTCCGGACAGGGCAATCAGCCCCAGCATTTT. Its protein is CASSNSGQGNQPQHF.

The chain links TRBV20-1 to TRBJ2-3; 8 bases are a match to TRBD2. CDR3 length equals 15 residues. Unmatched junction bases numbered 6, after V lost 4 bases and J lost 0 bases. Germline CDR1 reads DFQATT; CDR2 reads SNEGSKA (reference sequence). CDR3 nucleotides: TGCAGTGCTATCACTAGCGGATCTAGCACAGATACGCAGTATTTT. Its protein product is CSAITSGSSTDTQYF.

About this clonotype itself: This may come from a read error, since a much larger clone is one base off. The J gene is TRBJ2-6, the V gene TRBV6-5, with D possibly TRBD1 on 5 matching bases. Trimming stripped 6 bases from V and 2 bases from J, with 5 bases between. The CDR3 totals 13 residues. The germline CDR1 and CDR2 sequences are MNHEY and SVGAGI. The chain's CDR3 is CASRGPGANVLTF. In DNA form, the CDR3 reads TGTGCCAGCAGGGGGCCTGGGGCCAACGTCCTGACTTTC.

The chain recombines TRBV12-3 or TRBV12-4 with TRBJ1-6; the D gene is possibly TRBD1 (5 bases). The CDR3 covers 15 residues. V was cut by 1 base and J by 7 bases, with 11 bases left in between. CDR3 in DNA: TGTGCCAGCAGTTTAGATTGGGGCGTCAATTCACCCCTCCACTTT. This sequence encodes CASSLDWGVNSPLHF.

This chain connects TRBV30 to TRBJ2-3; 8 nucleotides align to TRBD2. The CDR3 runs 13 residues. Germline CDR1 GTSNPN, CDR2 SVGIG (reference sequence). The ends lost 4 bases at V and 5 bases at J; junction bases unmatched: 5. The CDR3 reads CAWTVAGGDTQYF. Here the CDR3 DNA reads TGTGCCTGGACCGTCGCGGGGGGAGATACGCAGTATTTT.